A selection of T cell receptor beta chains follows, all from one sample in a study of blood T cell repertoires in COVID-19. The method was immunoSEQ multiplex PCR; TCRdb's version includes in-frame clones alone and lacks a portion of them. The table has some 150,000 clones, roughly 84% seen once. What was sequenced was peripheral blood. These receptor sequences come from a man aged 40-49 years with acute or convalescent COVID-19. The CDR3 runs from the conserved cysteine through the conserved F or W. D genes are given only for firm matches. The size of a clone is reported for some rows only, either as once, few or many, or as a class for expanded clones.

D	J	V	size	CDR3	DNA
NA	TRBJ2-7	TRBV27	NA	CASSLGTGAYEQYF	TGTGCCAGCAGTTTAGGAACCGGAGCATACGAGCAGTACTTC
TRBD1	TRBJ1-2	TRBV5-4	NA	CASSLEQGASRYTF	TGTGCCAGCAGCTTGGAGCAGGGGGCGTCTCGCTACACCTTC
TRBD1	TRBJ2-5	TRBV3-1/TRBV3-2	NA	CASSLRQGRGQETQYF	TGTGCCAGCAGCCTCCGACAGGGAAGGGGACAAGAGACCCAGTACTTC
NA	TRBJ2-1	TRBV5-1	once	CASSREQRVGDEQFF	TGCGCCAGCAGCCGGGAGCAGAGGGTTGGAGATGAGCAGTTCTTC
TRBD2	TRBJ2-1	TRBV2	once	CASSEEASGYNEQFF	TGTGCCAGCAGTGAAGAGGCTAGCGGATACAATGAGCAGTTCTTC
NA	TRBJ2-3	TRBV7-3	NA	CASSLRVGGETDTQYF	TGTGCCAGCAGCTTAAGGGTCGGAGGGGAAACAGATACGCAGTATTTT
TRBD1	TRBJ1-1	TRBV3-1/TRBV3-2	NA	CASSPRDRGLSTEAFF	TGTGCCAGCAGCCCCCGGGACAGGGGATTGAGCACTGAAGCTTTCTTT
NA	TRBJ1-6	TRBV30	NA	CAWRPSSYNSPLHF	TGTGCCTGGAGGCCGAGCTCCTATAATTCACCCCTCCACTTT
TRBD1	TRBJ2-7	TRBV28	NA	CASSKPGTGTYEQYF	TGTGCCAGCAGCAAACCCGGGACAGGGACCTACGAGCAGTACTTC
NA	TRBJ2-7	TRBV6-6	NA	CASSAGNYEQYF	TGTGCCAGCAGTGCAGGGAACTACGAGCAGTACTTC
NA	TRBJ1-5	TRBV6-8	NA	CASSYSGYRSNQPQHF	TGTGCCAGCAGTTACTCGGGGTACAGGAGCAATCAGCCCCAGCATTTT
NA	TRBJ1-5	TRBV10-2	NA	CASSVTGIRQPQHF	TGCGCCAGCAGCGTTACAGGGATAAGGCAGCCCCAGCATTTT
NA	TRBJ1-5	TRBV10-3	NA	CAISDSGQPQHF	TGTGCCATCAGTGACTCGGGACAGCCCCAGCATTTT
NA	TRBJ1-1	TRBV18	NA	CASSPGLRTALNTEAFF	TGTGCCAGCTCACCAGGCCTCCGGACAGCATTGAACACTGAAGCTTTCTTT
NA	TRBJ1-6	TRBV5-6	few	CASSLEGRQMVGSPLHF	TGTGCCAGCAGCTTGGAAGGGAGGCAAATGGTCGGTTCACCCCTCCACTTT
NA	TRBJ1-1	TRBV19	NA	CASRERGPTEAFF	TGTGCCAGTAGGGAAAGGGGTCCCACTGAAGCTTTCTTT
NA	TRBJ1-1	TRBV18	NA	CASSTSIGGLGEAFF	TGTGCCAGCTCAACTTCGATCGGGGGGCTGGGTGAAGCTTTCTTT
TRBD1	TRBJ1-1	TRBV30	NA	CAWEGQTNTEAFF	TGTGCCTGGGAGGGACAGACGAACACTGAAGCTTTCTTT
NA	TRBJ2-3	TRBV20-1	NA	CSAGPGDTQYF	TGCAGTGCTGGGCCTGGAGATACGCAGTATTTT
NA	TRBJ1-1	TRBV18	few	CASSPQMNTEAFF	TGTGCCAGCTCTCCCCAGATGAACACTGAAGCTTTCTTT
TRBD1	TRBJ2-1	TRBV7-9	once	CASSADRDNEQFF	TGTGCCAGCAGCGCGGACAGGGACAATGAGCAGTTCTTC
NA	TRBJ1-4	TRBV6-5	once	CASSNGVSGGEKLFF	TGTGCCAGCAGCAACGGCGTCTCCGGGGGTGAAAAACTGTTTTTT
TRBD1	TRBJ1-5	TRBV12-5	NA	CASGSDRAIQPQHF	TGTGCTAGTGGCTCGGACAGGGCGATTCAGCCCCAGCATTTT
NA	TRBJ2-7	TRBV30	NA	CAWSAGAGAEQYF	TGTGCCTGGAGTGCAGGGGCCGGGGCCGAGCAGTACTTC
TRBD1	TRBJ1-2	TRBV5-1	NA	CASSHPTGGDDGYTF	TGCGCCAGCAGTCACCCGACAGGGGGAGACGATGGCTACACCTTC